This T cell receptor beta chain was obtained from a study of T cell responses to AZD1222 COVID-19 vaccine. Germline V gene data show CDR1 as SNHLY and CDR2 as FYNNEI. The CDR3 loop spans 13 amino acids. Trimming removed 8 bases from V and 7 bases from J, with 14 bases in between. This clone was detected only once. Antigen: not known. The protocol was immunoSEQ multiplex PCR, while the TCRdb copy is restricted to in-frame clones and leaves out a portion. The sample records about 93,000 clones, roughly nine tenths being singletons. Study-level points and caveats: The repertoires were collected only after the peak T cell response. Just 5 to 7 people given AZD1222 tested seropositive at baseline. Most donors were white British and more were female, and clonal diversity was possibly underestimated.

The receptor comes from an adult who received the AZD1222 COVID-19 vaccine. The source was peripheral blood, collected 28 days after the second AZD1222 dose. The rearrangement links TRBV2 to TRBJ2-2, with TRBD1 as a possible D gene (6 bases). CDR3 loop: CASGGRGFGELFF. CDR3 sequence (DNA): TGTGCCAGCGGGGGCAGGGGTTTCGGGGAGCTGTTTTTT.